This is a list of T cell receptor beta chains from one sample in a study of regulatory T cells in long-lasting Graves disease. TCRdb reprocessed the multiplex PCR reads via MiXCR and lists one record per CDR3 protein. The data show roughly 360,000 distinct CDR3 sequences, around 11% seen once. The same sample was also used in a study of T cells in Graves' hyperthyroidism and ophthalmopathy.

Sequenced here: peripheral blood mononuclear cells (PBMCs), sampled at new diagnosis, from a patient treated with antithyroid drugs. The receptors originated from a woman in her late teens or twenties with Graves disease. The conserved cysteine and the conserved F or W are not part of the CDR3 here. The order of the fields is V gene, CDR3 protein.

V: TRBV5-6; CDR3: ASSVKQVDTEAF
V: TRBV5-1; CDR3: ASSSTPWGLAGNFNEQF
V: TRBV4-3; CDR3: ASSQDSLAGWTDTQY
V: TRBV7-2; CDR3: ASSLESTSGRTGGSYNEQF
V: TRBV15; CDR3: ATSSPGPGRGEQY
V: TRBV6-9; CDR3: ASSFLNRGLRTEAF
V: TRBV7-3; CDR3: ASSLAAGPGDNEQF
V: TRBV12-3/TRBV12-4; CDR3: ASSFSGVGYGYT
V: TRBV12-3/TRBV12-4; CDR3: ASSFPWGKGLQETQY
V: TRBV6-2/TRBV6-3; CDR3: ASNLGRLAGEGTYEQY
V: TRBV30; CDR3: AWIQGAEAF
V: TRBV6-2/TRBV6-3; CDR3: ASSFREAQWEQF
V: TRBV6-2/TRBV6-3; CDR3: ASSYRGQGGTYGYT
V: TRBV9; CDR3: ASSATSGSSYEQY
V: TRBV2; CDR3: ASSEGTSNEQF
V: TRBV2; CDR3: ASSRDSSGNTIY
V: TRBV2; CDR3: ASSLDVRAYEQY
V: TRBV25-1; CDR3: ASSDWKGYEQY
V: TRBV27; CDR3: ATLQRGARNEQF
V: TRBV29-1; CDR3: SVPTDREGEKLF
V: TRBV28; CDR3: ASRGGGSGANVLT
V: TRBV6-2/TRBV6-3; CDR3: ASSPGQERGYT
V: TRBV10-3; CDR3: AIRGRLAGAQYNEQF
V: TRBV12-3/TRBV12-4; CDR3: ASSPGARDSDSYEQY
V: TRBV9; CDR3: ASSVDRENYGYT
V: TRBV4-1; CDR3: ASSPLGRTIQETQY
V: TRBV5-5; CDR3: ASSFGSGGQETQY
V: TRBV13; CDR3: ASRTDTGEGDGYT
V: TRBV25-1; CDR3: ASSWGGRWVQPQH